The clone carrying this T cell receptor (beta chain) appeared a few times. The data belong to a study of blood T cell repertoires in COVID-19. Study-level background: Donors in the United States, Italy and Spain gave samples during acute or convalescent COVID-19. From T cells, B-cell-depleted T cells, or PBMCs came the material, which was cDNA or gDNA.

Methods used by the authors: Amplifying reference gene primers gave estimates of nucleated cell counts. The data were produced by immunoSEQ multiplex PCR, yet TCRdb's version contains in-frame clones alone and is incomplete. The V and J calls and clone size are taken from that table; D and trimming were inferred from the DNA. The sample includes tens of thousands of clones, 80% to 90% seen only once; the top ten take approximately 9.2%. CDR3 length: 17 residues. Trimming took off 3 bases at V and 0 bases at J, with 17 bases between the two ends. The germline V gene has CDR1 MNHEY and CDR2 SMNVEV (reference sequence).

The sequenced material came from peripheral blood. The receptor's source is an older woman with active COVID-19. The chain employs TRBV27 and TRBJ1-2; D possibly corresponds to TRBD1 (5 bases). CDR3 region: CASSFIDIGGANYGYTF. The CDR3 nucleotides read TGTGCCAGCAGTTTTATCGATATCGGGGGAGCTAACTATGGCTACACCTTC.